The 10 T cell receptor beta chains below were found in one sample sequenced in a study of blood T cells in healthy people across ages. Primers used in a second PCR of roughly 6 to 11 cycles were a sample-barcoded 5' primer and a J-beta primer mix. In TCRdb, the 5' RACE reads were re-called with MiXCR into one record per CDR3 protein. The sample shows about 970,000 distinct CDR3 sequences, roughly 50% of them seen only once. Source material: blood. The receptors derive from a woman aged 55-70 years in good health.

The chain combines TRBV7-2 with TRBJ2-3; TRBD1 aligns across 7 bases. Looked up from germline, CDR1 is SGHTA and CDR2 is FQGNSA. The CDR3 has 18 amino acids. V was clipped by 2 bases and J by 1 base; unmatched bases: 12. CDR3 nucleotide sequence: TGTGCCAGCAGCTTACAGGGGGTCGGGACACGGGGCACAGATACGCAGTATTTT. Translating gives CASSLQGVGTRGTDTQYF.

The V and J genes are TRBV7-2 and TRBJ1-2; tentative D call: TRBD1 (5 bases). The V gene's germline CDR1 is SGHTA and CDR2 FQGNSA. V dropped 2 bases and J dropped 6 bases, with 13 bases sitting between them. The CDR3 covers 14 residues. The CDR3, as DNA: TGTGCCAGCAGCTTACTTGGGGGGACCCATGGCTACACCTTC. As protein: CASSLLGGTHGYTF.

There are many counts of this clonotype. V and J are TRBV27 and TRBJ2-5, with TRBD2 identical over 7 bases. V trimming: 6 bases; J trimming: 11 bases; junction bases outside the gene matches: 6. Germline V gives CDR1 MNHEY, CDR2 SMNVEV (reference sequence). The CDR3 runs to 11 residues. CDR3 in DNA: TGTGCCAGCAGGTTGGGAGGGGAGCAGTACTTC. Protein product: CASRLGGEQYF.

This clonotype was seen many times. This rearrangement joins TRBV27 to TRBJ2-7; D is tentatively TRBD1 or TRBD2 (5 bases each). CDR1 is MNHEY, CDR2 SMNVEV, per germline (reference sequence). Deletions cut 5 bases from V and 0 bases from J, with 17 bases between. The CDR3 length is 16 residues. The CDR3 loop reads CASSPGTGFSSYEQYF. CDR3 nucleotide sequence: TGTGCCAGCAGTCCCGGGACGGGATTTAGCTCCTACGAGCAGTACTTC.

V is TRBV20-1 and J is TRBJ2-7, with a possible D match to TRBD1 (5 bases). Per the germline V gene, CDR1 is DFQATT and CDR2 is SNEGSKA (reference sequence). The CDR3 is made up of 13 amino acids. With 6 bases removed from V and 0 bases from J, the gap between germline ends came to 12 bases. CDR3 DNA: TGCAGTGCCCATTGGGGCATCTCCTACGAGCAGTACTTC. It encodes CSAHWGISYEQYF.

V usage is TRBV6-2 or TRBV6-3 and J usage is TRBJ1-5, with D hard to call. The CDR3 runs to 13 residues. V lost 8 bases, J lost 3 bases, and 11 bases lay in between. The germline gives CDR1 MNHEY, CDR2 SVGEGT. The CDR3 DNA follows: TGTGCCAGCGCCGGGGAGCTCAATCAGCCCCAGCATTTT. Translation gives CASAGELNQPQHF.

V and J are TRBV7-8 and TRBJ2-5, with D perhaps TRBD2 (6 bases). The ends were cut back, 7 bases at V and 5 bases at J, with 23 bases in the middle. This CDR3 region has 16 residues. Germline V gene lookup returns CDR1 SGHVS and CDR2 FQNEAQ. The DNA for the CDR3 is TGTGCCAGCATTCTTTTTCCCGGGACTGGTCCGGAGACCCAGTACTTC. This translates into CASILFPGTGPETQYF.

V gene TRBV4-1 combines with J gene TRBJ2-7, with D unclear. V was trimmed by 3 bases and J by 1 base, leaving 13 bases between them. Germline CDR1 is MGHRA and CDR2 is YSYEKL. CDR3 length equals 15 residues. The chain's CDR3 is CASSHLGLDSYEQYF. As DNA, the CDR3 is TGCGCCAGCAGCCACCTCGGGCTAGATTCCTACGAGCAGTACTTC.

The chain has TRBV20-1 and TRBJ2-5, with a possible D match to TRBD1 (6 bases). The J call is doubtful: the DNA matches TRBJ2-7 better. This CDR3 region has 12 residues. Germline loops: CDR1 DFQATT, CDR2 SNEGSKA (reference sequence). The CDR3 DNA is TGCAGTGCTAGTCCAGGGGTCTACGAGCAGTACTTC. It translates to CSASPGVYEQYF.

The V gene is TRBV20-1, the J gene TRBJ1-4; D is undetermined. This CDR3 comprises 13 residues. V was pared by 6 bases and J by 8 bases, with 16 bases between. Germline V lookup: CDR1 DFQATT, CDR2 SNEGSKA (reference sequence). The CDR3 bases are TGCAGTGCCTTCCCAAGGATTGGAGAAAAACTGTTTTTT. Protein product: CSAFPRIGEKLFF.